The 8 T cell receptor beta chains below all came from one sample that was sequenced in a study of cytomegalovirus exposure and HLA in healthy donors. The study ran its PCR with 60 Vbeta and 13 Jbeta primers. Profiling relied on immunoSEQ multiplex PCR, and the TCRdb table lists in-frame clones only, not all of them. Among roughly 80,000 clones listed, roughly two thirds were seen once. Sequenced: PBMCs. These TCRs come from a woman aged 45 to 65 in good health and CMV-seropositive.

The chain joins TRBV6-6 to TRBJ1-5, with D tentatively TRBD1 (6 bases). Germline lookup yields CDR1 MNHNY and CDR2 SVGAGI (reference sequence). Trimming removed 2 bases at V and 7 bases at J, with 9 bases between. This CDR3 region has 13 residues. CDR3 sequence: CASSYPGDQPQHF. The CDR3 coding sequence is TGTGCCAGCAGTTACCCAGGGGACCAGCCCCAGCATTTT.

The rearrangement links TRBV6-1 to TRBJ1-2; D is unclear. Per the germline V gene, CDR1 is MNHNS and CDR2 is SASEGT. The CDR3 consists of 15 residues. The V end was cut by 2 bases, the J end by 0 bases, with 10 bases between. The DNA of the CDR3 is TGTGCCAGCAGTGAAAATCTGGCATCTAACTATGGCTACACCTTC. As protein: CASSENLASNYGYTF.

The chain recombines TRBV19 with TRBJ1-3; TRBD1 might be the D (6 bases). Trimming cost V 3 bases and J 0 bases, with 9 bases left between them. Germline lookup yields CDR1 LNHDA and CDR2 SQIVND (reference sequence). The CDR3 runs to 15 residues. The CDR3 protein is CASSISGASGNTIYF. The CDR3 nucleotides read TGTGCCAGTAGTATCTCAGGGGCCTCTGGAAACACCATATATTTT. The entire variable domain, with the rest obtained from reference TRBV19 and TRBJ1-3, is as follows: DGGITQSPKYLFRKEGQNVTLSCEQNLNHDAMYWYRQDPGQGLRLIYYSQIVNDFQKGDIAEGYSVSREKKESFPLTVTSAQKNPTAFYLCASSISGASGNTIYFGEGSWLTVV.

The rearrangement joins TRBV10-3 to TRBJ2-1, with a tentative D call TRBD1 (6 bases). The ends were cut back, 2 bases at V and 6 bases at J, with 14 bases in the middle. CDR3 size: 15 residues. CDR1 is ENHRY and CDR2 is SYGVKD in the germline V gene. The CDR3 sequence: CAISEGGRVGNEQFF. The CDR3 coding sequence is TGTGCCATCAGTGAGGGGGGCAGGGTAGGCAATGAGCAGTTCTTC.

The chain has TRBV9 and TRBJ1-1, with TRBD1 as a possible D gene (6 bases). In germline, CDR1 is SGDLS, CDR2 YYNGEE. The CDR3 is 15 amino acids. With 0 bases removed from V and 3 bases from J, the gap between germline ends came to 12 bases. The CDR3 DNA reads as TGTGCCAGCAGCGTAGAAGGCAGGGGTTACACTGAAGCTTTCTTT. As protein: CASSVEGRGYTEAFF.

The genes are TRBV5-1 and TRBJ1-1, with unresolved D. CDR1 and CDR2 (germline): SGHRS, YFSETQ. V shed 0 bases and J shed 1 base, with 10 bases lying between them. This CDR3 has 15 residues. CDR3 nucleotides: TGCGCCAGCAGCTTGGTGGCAGGAGGGAACACTGAAGCTTTCTTT. This codes for CASSLVAGGNTEAFF.

The chain recombines TRBV6-5 with TRBJ1-1; 7 bases fit TRBD1. CDR3 length: 15 residues. The V gene end was trimmed by 0 bases and the J gene end by 3 bases; junction bases not matched to a gene: 4. CDR1 is MNHEY and CDR2 is SVGAGI in the germline V gene. The CDR3, as DNA: TGTGCCAGCAGTTACTCAACAGGGGACGACACTGAAGCTTTCTTT. It yields the protein CASSYSTGDDTEAFF.

This chain links TRBV12-5 with TRBJ1-5; unclear D gene. V was shortened by 6 bases and J by 10 bases, with 13 bases between the two germline ends. Per germline, CDR1 LGHNT and CDR2 FRNRAP. This CDR3 is 12 amino acids long. The CDR3 nucleotides are TGTGCTAGTGGCCCGGGGAGTAGTCCCCAGCATTTT. Amino acid sequence: CASGPGSSPQHF.